This TCR beta chain emerged from a study of response to subunit inactivated influenza vaccine. The length of the CDR3 is 16 residues. Germline V gives CDR1 LGHNA, CDR2 YSLEER. Trimming cost V 0 bases and J 2 bases; bases outside gene matches: 4. This clonotype occurred a few times. Its antigen is not known. Study-wide results and caveats: The authors offered the suggestion that each seasonal influenza vaccination recruits few new T cells.

MiXCR, applied by TCRdb to the RT-PCR reads, yields one record per CDR3 protein. The data contain about 180,000 distinct CDR3 sequences, roughly 8.7% of them singletons. The clonotype was recovered from a man between 50 and 59 years old who received an inactivated influenza vaccine. Sequences were derived from non-naive T cells sorted from PBMCs, sampled on the day of vaccination. The chain has TRBV4-3 and TRBJ2-1, with 7 bases that match TRBD1. The CDR3 here is CASSQDGQGAYNEQFF. The CDR3 region has the DNA TGCGCCAGCAGCCAAGATGGGCAGGGGGCCTACAATGAGCAGTTCTTC.